This section outlines one T cell receptor (beta chain) sequence together with its context. Its antigen remains unidentified. Per-base qualities were not stored, and no clone one base away is much larger. The data were obtained in a study of CD8 T cells in ankylosing spondylitis (dated by TCRdb to about 2017). About the study as a whole: The study set out to find disease-linked TCR variants by profiling T cell receptor beta repertoires in ankylosing spondylitis patients and healthy donors. In total, the full study cohort was made up of roughly 110 healthy donors and about two dozen ankylosing spondylitis patients. Peripheral blood samples were taken, and synovial fluid was additionally collected from ankylosing spondylitis patients. What the research found in general, with its limitations: Blood from ankylosing spondylitis patients appeared to be characterized by a TCR beta motif composed of under ten highly homologous amino acid variants. In peripheral blood, the disease-linked clones were found at relatively low frequencies and had a CD8+ phenotype. Some of the motif variants had been reported before in the synovial fluid and blood of reactive arthritis patients, a finding that suggests common disease-initiation mechanisms. The disease-linked clones were reported as significantly enriched in matched synovial fluid samples from ankylosing spondylitis patients.

The germline V gene sets CDR1 to SGHVS and CDR2 to FQNEAQ. Spanning cysteine to phenylalanine, the CDR3 consists of 15 amino acids. Only CDR3 DNA remains: 45 bases, in frame from the first base. V ends up 0 bases short and J 6 bases short, with an unmatched junction base count of 5. The data were produced on an Illumina HiSeq 2500. Quantitative 5'-RACE with molecular barcodes was the method used to prepare the TCR beta libraries. In the original analysis: To identify disease-linked TCR variants, a new computational method was used, one built on a probabilistic model of VDJ rearrangement. Using fastp trimming at Q25 and MiXCR clonotype assembly, TCRdb reanalyzed the public sequencing data and kept in-frame beta chains. Rows matching on CDR3 protein sequence are summarized as one entry with the most common DNA and genes. These V and J calls are TCRdb output, not the study's own analysis. For this sample the table gives fewer than 400,000 distinct CDR3 sequences, of which around 22% were detected only once. About a sixth of the sample is held by the ten biggest clonotypes.

The sequenced material came from blood, either unsorted or a sorted T cell fraction (not recorded which). This clonotype was obtained from a male donor with ankylosing spondylitis. The chain couples TRBV7-8 to TRBJ2-1, and TRBD2 matches 7 of the central bases. The CDR3 loop reads CASSLAGGPVNEQFF. The nucleotide sequence reads TGTGCCAGCAGCTTAGCGGGAGGGCCGGTCAATGAGCAGTTCTTC.